Following are 9 T cell receptor beta chains from one sample sequenced in a study of beta chain features in type 1 diabetes. The investigators reverse transcribed all of the isolated RNA, so they sequenced expressed TCRB transcripts. Only in-frame clones appear in the TCRdb table, and some are missing; sequencing was by immunoSEQ multiplex PCR. The sample yields some 220,000 clones, approximately 11% seen once. Material: central memory CD4+ T cells from blood. These receptors all stem from a man in his late teens or twenties in good health.

V usage is TRBV19 and J usage is TRBJ2-1; D may correspond to TRBD1 or TRBD2 (6 bases each). CDR3 length equals 17 residues. Germline V gene lookup returns CDR1 LNHDA and CDR2 SQIVND (reference sequence). The V gene lost 6 bases and the J gene lost 4 bases, with 22 bases spanning the gap. CDR3 coding DNA: TGTGCCAGTAGCCTGACAGGAGATGGTGCGGGATACAATGAGCAGTTCTTC. Protein: CASSLTGDGAGYNEQFF. Using reference TRBV19 and TRBJ2-1 for the parts outside the CDR3, the full variable domain is DGGITQSPKYLFRKEGQNVTLSCEQNLNHDAMYWYRQDPGQGLRLIYYSQIVNDFQKGDIAEGYSVSREKKESFPLTVTSAQKNPTAFYLCASSLTGDGAGYNEQFFGPGTRLTVL.

Only a few counts were recorded for this clone. V gene TRBV29-1 combines with J gene TRBJ2-4, with TRBD2 matching 11 bases. Germline loops: CDR1 SQVTM, CDR2 ANQGSEA. The CDR3 loop spans 15 amino acids. V gave up 7 bases and J gave up 8 bases; unmatched junction bases: 13. The CDR3 reads CSGRRVAGGGDIQYF. The CDR3, as DNA: TGCAGCGGCCGCCGGGTAGCGGGAGGGGGGGACATTCAGTACTTC.

This clone was detected only a few times. The chain is built from TRBV7-2 and TRBJ1-1; weak D call: TRBD1 (6 bases). V was cut by 6 bases and J by 6 bases, with 20 bases left in between. The CDR3 totals 15 residues. Per germline, CDR1 SGHTA and CDR2 FQGNSA. The CDR3: CASSKLTGVSAEAFF. The CDR3 DNA is TGTGCCAGCAGTAAATTGACAGGAGTATCCGCTGAAGCTTTCTTT.

This chain uses TRBV5-6 with TRBJ2-7, with D tentatively TRBD1 or TRBD2 (5 bases each). Between the trimmed V and J ends, which lost 0 bases and 5 bases, there was a span of 12 bases. The CDR3 sequence is 14 residues long. The germline V gene encodes CDR1 SGHDT and CDR2 YYEEEE. In nucleotides, the CDR3 is TGTGCCAGCAGCTTGGGGGGACCGGGGCACGAGCAGTACTTC. This gives the protein CASSLGGPGHEQYF.

Only a few counts were recorded for this clone. V is TRBV6-6 and J is TRBJ2-7; 7 bases are shared with TRBD2. J lost 3 bases, V lost 2 bases, and 4 bases had no gene match. Germline V gene data show CDR1 as MNHNY and CDR2 as SVGAGI (reference sequence). The CDR3 has 14 residues. The CDR3 DNA is TGTGCCAGCAGTTACGTCCAGCGGGACTACGAGCAGTACTTC. Translating it yields CASSYVQRDYEQYF.

The rearrangement links TRBV7-9 to TRBJ2-4; D tentatively reads TRBD1 or TRBD2 (6 bases each). CDR1 is SEHNR and CDR2 is FQNEAQ in the germline V gene (reference sequence). The CDR3 spans 16 residues. Trimming shortened V by 2 bases and J by 7 bases, and 18 bases separated the two germline ends. The CDR3, as DNA: TGTGCCAGCAGCTTAATCGAAAGGGGGGCCAGTAACATTCAGTACTTC. Amino acids: CASSLIERGASNIQYF.

This clone was recorded a few times. The chain is built from TRBV4-1 and TRBJ2-7, with D perhaps being TRBD1 or TRBD2 (5 bases each). Trimming cost V 2 bases and J 4 bases, with 12 bases left between them. Germline V gene sequence: CDR1 MGHRA, CDR2 YSYEKL. This CDR3 is built from 14 residues. The CDR3 coding sequence is TGCGCCAGCAGCCAAAGGGGACGGCTTTACGAGCAGTACTTC. Amino acids: CASSQRGRLYEQYF.

This clone was seen a handful of times. The rearrangement uses TRBV10-2 and TRBJ2-7, with D perhaps matching TRBD1 (6 bases). V lost 2 bases to trimming and J lost 6 bases, with 14 bases between them. Germline V CDR1 and CDR2: WSHSY, SAAADI. CDR3 length: 14 amino acids. The CDR3 spells CASSELSTGSEQYF. The DNA of the CDR3 is TGCGCCAGCAGTGAGCTTTCCACAGGGAGCGAGCAGTACTTC.

V usage is TRBV9 and J usage is TRBJ2-5, with 9 positions matching TRBD1. Trimming removed 0 bases from V and 9 bases from J; junction bases left unmatched: 9. The CDR3 consists of 15 residues. Germline values: CDR1 SGDLS, CDR2 YYNGEE. The CDR3 DNA reads as TGTGCCAGCAGCGTAGCCCCCGGGACAGGGACGCCCCAGTACTTC. Residues: CASSVAPGTGTPQYF.